The 6 T cell receptor beta chains listed next were all sequenced from one sample in a study of spatial heterogeneity in lung cancer. As to time point: blood at routine non-recurrence follow-up after resection. The study sequenced unsorted whole RNA from tumor, nontumor lung or frozen PBMC. TCRdb itself ran the 5' RACE reads through MiXCR, one entry per CDR3 protein. Of under 30,000 distinct CDR3 sequences detected, 4.5% to 7.5% appear once; the ten largest clones hold roughly a fifth. Sequenced material: PBMCs, taken at follow-up. The receptor source for this set is a male donor with early-stage non-small cell lung cancer.

This clonotype was seen just once. The V gene is TRBV12-2, the J gene TRBJ1-2. TRBV12-2 has pseudogene status. The CDR3 sequence is 12 residues long. The chain's CDR3 is CASRLVAAGYTF. The CDR3 region has the DNA TGTGCAAGTCGCTTAGTGGCGGCTGGCTACACCTTC.

This clonotype has a handful of counts. V is TRBV5-6 and J is TRBJ1-4, with D perhaps matching TRBD1 (6 bases). CDR3 length equals 14 residues. Deletions cut 4 bases from V and 7 bases from J, with 14 bases between. CDR1 is SGHDT and CDR2 is YYEEEE in the germline V gene. The CDR3 sequence is CASSPDRRSEKLFF. CDR3 bases: TGTGCCAGCAGCCCGGACAGAAGAAGTGAAAAACTGTTTTTT. Filled out from reference TRBV5-6 and TRBJ1-4, the complete variable domain reads DAGVTQSPTHLIKTRGQQVTLRCSPKSGHDTVSWYQQALGQGPQFIFQYYEEEERQRGNFPDRFSGHQFPNYSSELNVNALLLGDSALYLCASSPDRRSEKLFFGSGTQLSVL.

In its sample, this clonotype was seen once. The V and J genes are TRBV6-5 and TRBJ1-1, with D possibly TRBD1 on 5 matching bases. Germline V lookup: CDR1 MNHEY, CDR2 SVGAGI. This CDR3 is 13 amino acids long. V lost 8 bases and J lost 11, with 21 bases in between. The CDR3 DNA reads TGTGCCAGCGCAACGGAGGGGAGGGTAAATGCTTTCTTT. The encoded protein is CASATEGRVNAFF.

This clonotype was seen repeatedly, ten times or more. The rearrangement joins TRBV9 to TRBJ2-1, with D perhaps assigned TRBD1 or TRBD2 (6 bases each). Germline CDR1 reads SGDLS; CDR2 reads YYNGEE. The V end was cut by 0 bases, the J end by 4 bases, with 11 bases between. CDR3 length: 15 amino acids. DNA of the CDR3: TGTGCCAGCAGCGTAGGAGGGGGAGGATACAATGAGCAGTTCTTC. Encoded protein: CASSVGGGGYNEQFF.

The rearrangement uses TRBV19 and TRBJ2-6; D is ambiguous. The CDR3 is made up of 16 amino acids. From germline, CDR1 is LNHDA and CDR2 SQIVND (reference sequence). Between the trimmed V and J ends, which lost 1 base and 5 bases, there was a span of 12 bases. The CDR3 protein is CASSIGAPVRANVLTF. CDR3 in DNA: TGTGCCAGTAGTATAGGCGCCCCGGTGAGGGCCAACGTCCTGACTTTC.

The chain links TRBV14 to TRBJ2-3, with TRBD1 identical over 7 bases. Germline-derived CDR1 and CDR2 are SGHDN and FVKESK. The CDR3 runs 15 residues. V lost 4 bases to trimming and J lost 3 bases; unmatched junction nucleotides: 7. DNA for the CDR3: TGTGCCAGCAGCCCGGGACAGTTCAAGACAGATACGCAGTATTTT. Residues: CASSPGQFKTDTQYF.